Listed below are T cell receptor beta chains from one sample, sequenced in a study of T-cell reconstitution after alpha-beta-depleted transplantation in children. Using its own MiXCR run on the PCR reads, TCRdb lists one record per CDR3 protein. The table lists around 240,000 distinct CDR3 sequences, about 9.6% of them singletons. Sequencing was performed on PBMCs from the stem cell graft donor, taken from the stem cell graft. All receptors come from a human donor who donated a stem cell graft to a child with SCID. CDR3s include the opening cysteine and the closing phenylalanine or tryptophan. A D gene is named only where the DNA matches it firmly. Expanded clones get a size class; other rows say once, few or many, or leave the size out.

>TRBJ2-5|TRBD2|TRBV6-1|many|15
TGTGCCAGCAGTGAACTAGCGGGGGGGCTCGAGACCCAGTACTTC
CASSELAGGLETQYF
>TRBJ1-5|TRBD1|TRBV7-9|many|13
TGTGCCAGCAGCCCCACAGGGGATCAGCCCCAGCATTTT
CASSPTGDQPQHF
>TRBJ1-4|NA|TRBV20-1|many|14
TGCAGTGCCTCCCCGACAGGAGGGTATGAAAAACTGTTTTTT
CSASPTGGYEKLFF
>TRBJ1-1|TRBD1|TRBV7-6|many|15
TGTGCCAGCAGCTCCCACGACCGGGACAGCACTGAAGCTTTCTTT
CASSSHDRDSTEAFF
>TRBJ2-7|NA|TRBV5-1|many|13
TGCGCCAGCAGCTTGACGCCAGACTACGAGCAGTACTTC
CASSLTPDYEQYF
>TRBJ2-3|TRBD1|TRBV20-1|many|15
TGCAGTGCTAGAGATTTGGCAGGGGGCCCAGATACGCAGTATTTT
CSARDLAGGPDTQYF
>TRBJ1-2|NA|TRBV4-3|NA|14
TGCGCCAGCAGCCCGAGGTGGAATAACTATGGCTACACCTTC
CASSPRWNNYGYTF
>TRBJ2-7|TRBD1|TRBV3-1|NA|17
TGTGCCAGCACCCCAAAGGCAGGACAGGTTAGCTCCTACGAGCAGTACTTC
CASTPKAGQVSSYEQYF
>TRBJ2-5|NA|TRBV12-3/TRBV12-4|many|15
TGTGCCAGCAGTTTCGCCTTGGGGTTCCAAGAGACCCAGTACTTC
CASSFALGFQETQYF
>TRBJ1-2|TRBD1|TRBV20-1|many|15
TGCAGTGCTAGCCCCGGACAGGGAGAGGACTATGGCTACACCTTC
CSASPGQGEDYGYTF
>TRBJ1-1|TRBD1|TRBV6-1|many|15
TGTGCCAGCAGTCTCAGGACAGGGACGAGCACTGAAGCTTTCTTT
CASSLRTGTSTEAFF
>TRBJ1-1|NA|TRBV12-3/TRBV12-4|NA|14
TGTGCCAGCAGCCCCCGGGACACCTACACTGAAGCTTTCTTT
CASSPRDTYTEAFF
>TRBJ2-2|NA|TRBV7-9|many|16
TGTGCCAGCAGCCAAAACGCAGGCAGGGACACCGGGGAGCTGTTTTTT
CASSQNAGRDTGELFF
>TRBJ2-7|NA|TRBV4-1|many|20
TGCGCCAGCAGCCAAGATTACCCCTCCTCGGGCCATTTGAGCTCCTACGAGCAGTACTTC
CASSQDYPSSGHLSSYEQYF
>TRBJ1-2|NA|TRBV11-2|many|15
TGTGCCAGCAGCTTCAGCCAGGAGAGCATCTATGGCTACACCTTC
CASSFSQESIYGYTF
>TRBJ1-6|NA|TRBV7-6|many|18
TGTGCCAGCAGCTTACGAGGCAGAAGGAGCTCCTATAATTCACCCCTCCACTTT
CASSLRGRRSSYNSPLHF
>TRBJ1-3|NA|TRBV12-3/TRBV12-4|many|14
TGTGCCAGCATCCCCGGGCCCTCTGGAAACACCATATATTTT
CASIPGPSGNTIYF
>TRBJ2-7|NA|TRBV20-1|many|14
TGCAGTGCTAGAGATCCGGGACCAGCAACCGAGCAGTACTTC
CSARDPGPATEQYF
>TRBJ2-2|TRBD2|TRBV25-1|many|18
TGTGCCAGCCTGACCCCACTAGCGGGGAAAATCCTAGCCGGGGAGCTGTTTTTT
CASLTPLAGKILAGELFF
>TRBJ2-1|NA|TRBV4-1|NA|15
TGCGCCAGCAGCCGGGCTGGCGGGCAGAACAATGAGCAGTTCTTC
CASSRAGGQNNEQFF
>TRBJ2-1|TRBD1|TRBV5-1|many|17
TGCGCCAGCAGCTTAGAATCCGGGACAGGGCCCTACAATGAGCAGTTCTTC
CASSLESGTGPYNEQFF
>TRBJ1-1|NA|TRBV5-1|many|13
TGCGCCAGCAGCTTGGGAGGTGCCACTGAAGCTTTCTTT
CASSLGGATEAFF
>TRBJ1-2|TRBD1|TRBV10-3|many|12
TGTGCCCTCGGGACAGGGTCATATGGCTACACCTTC
CALGTGSYGYTF
>TRBJ2-1|NA|TRBV20-1|many|12
TGCAGTGCTGATCGGGCCTACAATGAGCAGTTCTTC
CSADRAYNEQFF
>TRBJ2-5|TRBD2|TRBV18|many|15
TGTGCCAGCTCACCCCTAGCGGGGTTAAAGGAGACCCAGTACTTC
CASSPLAGLKETQYF
>TRBJ1-1|NA|TRBV5-1|many|17
TGCGCCAGCAGCTTGGCAAGGGGCTCGGGGATGAACACTGAAGCTTTCTTT
CASSLARGSGMNTEAFF
>TRBJ1-1|TRBD1|TRBV12-3/TRBV12-4|many|16
TGTGCCAGCAGTCGACAGGGGGGTATTAGGGACACTGAAGCTTTCTTT
CASSRQGGIRDTEAFF
>TRBJ2-1|TRBD1|TRBV7-2|many|15
TGTGCCAGCAAGGGACAGGGCTACCTTAACAATGAGCAGTTCTTC
CASKGQGYLNNEQFF
>TRBJ1-1|NA|TRBV6-2/TRBV6-3|many|12
TGTGCCAGCAATAGGGGGAACACTGAAGCTTTCTTT
CASNRGNTEAFF
>TRBJ2-7|NA|TRBV20-1|many|12
TGCAGTCCTAAGGCAGCCACCGACGAGCAGTACTTC
CSPKAATDEQYF
>TRBJ2-3|NA|TRBV20-1|many|11
TGCAGTGCTAGTGAAGGCTATACGCAGTATTTT
CSASEGYTQYF
>TRBJ1-2|NA|TRBV20-1|many|13
TGCAGTGCTAATTCGGGCCTGCGCTATGGCTACACCTTC
CSANSGLRYGYTF
>TRBJ2-1|TRBD1|TRBV5-1|many|17
TGCGCCAGCAGCGGACGACAGGGCAGCGGCTCCTACAATGAGCAGTTCTTC
CASSGRQGSGSYNEQFF
>TRBJ1-5|TRBD1|TRBV10-3|many|15
TGTGCCATCAGTGGGGGACAGGGGGCGGATCAGCCCCAGCATTTT
CAISGGQGADQPQHF
>TRBJ2-5|TRBD2|TRBV5-6|many|16
TGTGCCAGCAGCTTGATCAGCGGGGGGGTTCAAGAGACCCAGTACTTC
CASSLISGGVQETQYF
>TRBJ2-1|NA|TRBV28|few|14
TGTGCCAGCAGTGCAGGGTATTCCTACAATGAGCAGTTCTTC
CASSAGYSYNEQFF
>TRBJ2-3|NA|TRBV5-1|many|15
TGCGCCAGCAGCTTGGCTGCGTTTTCGACAGATACGCAGTATTTT
CASSLAAFSTDTQYF
>TRBJ1-4|NA|TRBV6-5|few|12
TGTGCCAGCTCCAGGATTAATGAAAAACTGTTTTTT
CASSRINEKLFF
>TRBJ2-2|NA|TRBV5-1|many|17
TGCGCCAGCAGCTTCTTCCCGGACTCCCCGAACACCGGGGAGCTGTTTTTT
CASSFFPDSPNTGELFF
>TRBJ1-2|TRBD1|TRBV5-5|many|16
TGTGCCAGCAGCTTATTCATGACAGGGGGCCTTTGGGGCTACACCTTC
CASSLFMTGGLWGYTF
>TRBJ1-1|NA|TRBV20-1|many|17
TGCAGTGCCCGATCCGTTACCACACGGCCCTTCGACACTGAAGCTTTCTTT
CSARSVTTRPFDTEAFF
>TRBJ1-5|TRBD1|TRBV20-1|many|14
TGCAGTGCTAGGCCCGGGACAGCAAATCAGCCCCAGCATTTT
CSARPGTANQPQHF
>TRBJ2-1|NA|TRBV10-1|many|15
TGCGCCAGCAGTGAGTCTGGGAGCGTGATCAATGAGCAGTTCTTC
CASSESGSVINEQFF
>TRBJ1-2|NA|TRBV2|once|12
TGTGGCAGCAGTGAAACAGGGTACGGCTACACCTTC
CGSSETGYGYTF
>TRBJ2-7|NA|TRBV5-1|many|13
TGCGCCAGCAGCTTGGGAAAGGGGTACGAGCAGTACTTC
CASSLGKGYEQYF
>TRBJ1-1|TRBD1|TRBV10-3|many|17
TGTGCCATCAGTGCCGACAGGGGGATTCTGATGAACACTGAAGCTTTCTTT
CAISADRGILMNTEAFF
>TRBJ2-2|TRBD1|TRBV5-1|many|15
TGCGCCAGCAGCTCGGGACAGATGAACACCGGGGAGCTGTTTTTT
CASSSGQMNTGELFF
>TRBJ2-1|TRBD1|TRBV5-1|many|14
TGCGCCAGCAGCCCGACAGGGTTTTACAATGAGCAGTTCTTC
CASSPTGFYNEQFF
>TRBJ1-4|TRBD1|TRBV20-1|many|18
TGCAGTGCCGTAAAACCGAGCGGGACAGGGGTTTTCGATGAAAAACTGTTTTTT
CSAVKPSGTGVFDEKLFF
>TRBJ2-2|TRBD2|TRBV5-1|many|14
TGCGCCAGCAGCGGGACTAGCGACACCGGGGAGCTGTTTTTT
CASSGTSDTGELFF
>TRBJ1-5|TRBD1|TRBV24-1|many|15
TGTGCCACCAGTGACCACAGGGGGCACGATCAGCCCCAGCATTTT
CATSDHRGHDQPQHF
>TRBJ2-7|TRBD1|TRBV4-1|many|16
TGCGCCAGCAGCCATAATACCGGGACAGGGTTCTACGAGCAGTACTTC
CASSHNTGTGFYEQYF
>TRBJ2-1|NA|TRBV5-1|many|16
TGCGCCAGCAGCCCAATGGACCCACGGGACTACAATGAGCAGTTCTTC
CASSPMDPRDYNEQFF
>TRBJ2-5|NA|TRBV21-1|many|20
TGTGCCAGCAGTTCTGCGTGTCCGAGTTCACAGGGGGTATACGAAAAGACCCAGTACTTC
CASSSACPSSQGVYEKTQYF
>TRBJ1-2|NA|TRBV5-1|many|16
TGCGCCAGCAGCTCGACATCCCCCAGGCCCGATGATGGCTACACCTTC
CASSSTSPRPDDGYTF
>TRBJ1-1|NA|TRBV13|NA|15
TGTGCCAGCAGTCATACGGGGGCCATGAACACTGAAGCTTTCTTT
CASSHTGAMNTEAFF
>TRBJ2-7|TRBD1|TRBV3-1|many|16
TGTGCCAGCAGCCAAGCACCCACGACAGGGCCCTACGAGCAGTACTTC
CASSQAPTTGPYEQYF
>TRBJ2-3|TRBD2|TRBV5-1|many|16
TGCGCCAGCAGCTCGGGACTAGCGGGCAACACAGATACGCAGTATTTT
CASSSGLAGNTDTQYF
>TRBJ1-6|NA|TRBV12-3/TRBV12-4|many|15
TGTGCCAGCAGTTTAATGCTGAGGGATGAATCACCCCTCCACTTT
CASSLMLRDESPLHF
>TRBJ2-7|NA|TRBV6-1|NA|13
TGTGCCAGCACTGCCCCAGGGGCGAGCGAGCAGTACTTC
CASTAPGASEQYF